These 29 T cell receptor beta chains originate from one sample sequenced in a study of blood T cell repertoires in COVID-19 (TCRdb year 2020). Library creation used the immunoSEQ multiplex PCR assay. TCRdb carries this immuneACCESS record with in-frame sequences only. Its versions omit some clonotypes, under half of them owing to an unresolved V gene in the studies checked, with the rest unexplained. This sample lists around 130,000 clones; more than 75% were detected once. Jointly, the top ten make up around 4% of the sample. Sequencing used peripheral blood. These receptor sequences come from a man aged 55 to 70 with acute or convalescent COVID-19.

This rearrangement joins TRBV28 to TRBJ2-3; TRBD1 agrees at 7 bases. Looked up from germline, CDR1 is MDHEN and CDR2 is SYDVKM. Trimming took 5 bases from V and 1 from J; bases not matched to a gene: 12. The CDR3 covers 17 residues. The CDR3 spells CASSGDSSSYRTDTQYF. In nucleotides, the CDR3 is TGTGCCAGCAGTGGGGACAGTTCCTCCTACCGCACAGATACGCAGTATTTT.

CDR3 DNA sequence: TGTGCCAGCCGCGGGCTCAGGGGGAACACTGAAGCTTTCTTT. It translates to CASRGLRGNTEAFF. This chain joins TRBV7-2 and TRBJ1-1, with D maybe TRBD1 (6 bases). This CDR3 has 14 residues. Germline CDR1 SGHTA, CDR2 FQGNSA. V was shortened by 8 bases and J by 1 base, with 14 bases between the two germline ends.

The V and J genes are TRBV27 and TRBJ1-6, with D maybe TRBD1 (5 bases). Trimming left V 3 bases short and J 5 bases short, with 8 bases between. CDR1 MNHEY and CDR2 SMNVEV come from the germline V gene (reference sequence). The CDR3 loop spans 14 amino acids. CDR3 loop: CASSFGGDNSPLHF. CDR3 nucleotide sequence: TGTGCCAGCAGTTTCGGGGGAGATAATTCACCCCTCCACTTT.

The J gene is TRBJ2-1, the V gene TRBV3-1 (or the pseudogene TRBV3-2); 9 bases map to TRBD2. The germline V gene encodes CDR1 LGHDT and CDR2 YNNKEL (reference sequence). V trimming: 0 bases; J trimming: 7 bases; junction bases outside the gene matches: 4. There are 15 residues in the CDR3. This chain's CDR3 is CASSQEGLASNEQFF. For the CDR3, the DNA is TGTGCCAGCAGCCAAGAGGGACTAGCTTCGAATGAGCAGTTCTTC.

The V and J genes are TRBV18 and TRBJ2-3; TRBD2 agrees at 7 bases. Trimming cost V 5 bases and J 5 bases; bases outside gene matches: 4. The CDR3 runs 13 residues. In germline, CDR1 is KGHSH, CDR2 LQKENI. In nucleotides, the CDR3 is TGTGCCAGCTCAAGGGTAGCGGGAGATACGCAGTATTTT. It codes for CASSRVAGDTQYF.

Here the CDR3 reads CASSPPPGRRPEAFF. Here the CDR3 DNA reads TGTGCCAGCAGCCCCCCGCCGGGAAGGAGGCCTGAAGCTTTCTTT. The chain couples TRBV7-8 to TRBJ1-1; D gene unclear. V was cut by 5 bases and J by 6 bases, with 19 bases left in between. Germline V gives CDR1 SGHVS, CDR2 FQNEAQ. This CDR3 spans 15 amino acids.

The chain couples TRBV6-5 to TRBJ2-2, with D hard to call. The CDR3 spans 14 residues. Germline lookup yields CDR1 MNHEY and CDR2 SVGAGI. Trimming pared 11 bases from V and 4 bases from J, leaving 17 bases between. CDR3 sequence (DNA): TGTGCCTCTCAGTGGGCCCTCACCACCGGGGAGCTGTTTTTT. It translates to CASQWALTTGELFF.

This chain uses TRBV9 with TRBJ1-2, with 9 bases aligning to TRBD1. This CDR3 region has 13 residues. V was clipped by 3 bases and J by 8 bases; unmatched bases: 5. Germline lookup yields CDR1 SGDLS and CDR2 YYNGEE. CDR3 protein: CASSGGQGEGYTF. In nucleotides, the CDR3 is TGTGCCAGCAGCGGGGGACAGGGTGAAGGCTACACCTTC.

CDR3 nucleotide sequence: TGTGCCAGCAGTTACTCGATGACAGGGGTCTACGAGCAGTACTTC. It codes for CASSYSMTGVYEQYF. The chain is built from TRBV6-5 and TRBJ2-7, with 8 bases aligning to TRBD1. CDR1 and CDR2 (germline): MNHEY, SVGAGI. V lost 0 bases to trimming and J lost 3 bases; unmatched junction nucleotides: 4. The CDR3 is 15 amino acids.

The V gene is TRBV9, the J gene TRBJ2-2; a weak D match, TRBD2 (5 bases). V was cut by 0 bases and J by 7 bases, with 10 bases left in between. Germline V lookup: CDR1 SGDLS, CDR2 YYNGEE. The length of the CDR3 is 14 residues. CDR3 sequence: CASSVVLRDGELFF. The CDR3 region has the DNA TGTGCCAGCAGCGTAGTTCTTCGGGACGGGGAGCTGTTTTTT.

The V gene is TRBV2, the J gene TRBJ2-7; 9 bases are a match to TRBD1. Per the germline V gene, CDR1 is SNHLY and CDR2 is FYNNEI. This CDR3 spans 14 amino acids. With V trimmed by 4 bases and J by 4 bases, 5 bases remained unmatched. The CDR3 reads CASSVAQGAYEQYF. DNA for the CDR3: TGTGCCAGCAGTGTGGCACAGGGGGCTTACGAGCAGTACTTC.

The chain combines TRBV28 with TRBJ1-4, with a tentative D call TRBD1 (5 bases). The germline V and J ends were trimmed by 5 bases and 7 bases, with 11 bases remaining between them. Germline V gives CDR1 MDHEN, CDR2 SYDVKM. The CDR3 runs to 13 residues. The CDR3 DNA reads TGTGCCAGCAGTCGGGGGGGTATTGAAAAACTGTTTTTT. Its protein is CASSRGGIEKLFF.

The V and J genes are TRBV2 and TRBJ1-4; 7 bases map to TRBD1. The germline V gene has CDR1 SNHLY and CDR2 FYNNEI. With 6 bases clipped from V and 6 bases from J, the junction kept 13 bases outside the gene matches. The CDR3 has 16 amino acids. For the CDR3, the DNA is TGTGCCAGCAGGGACCGAACCGGGACAGTATATGAAAAACTGTTTTTT. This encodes CASRDRTGTVYEKLFF. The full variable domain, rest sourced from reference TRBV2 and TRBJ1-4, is EPEVTQTPSHQVTQMGQEVILRCVPISNHLYFYWYRQILGQKVEFLVSFYNNEISEKSEIFDDQFSVERPDGSNFTLKIRSTKLEDSAMYFCASRDRTGTVYEKLFFGSGTQLSVL.

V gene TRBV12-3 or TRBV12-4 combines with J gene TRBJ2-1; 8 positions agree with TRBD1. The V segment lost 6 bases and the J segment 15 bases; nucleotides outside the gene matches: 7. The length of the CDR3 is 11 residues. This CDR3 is CASSPGGGWFF. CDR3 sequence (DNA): TGTGCCAGCAGCCCAGGGGGCGGTTGGTTCTTC.

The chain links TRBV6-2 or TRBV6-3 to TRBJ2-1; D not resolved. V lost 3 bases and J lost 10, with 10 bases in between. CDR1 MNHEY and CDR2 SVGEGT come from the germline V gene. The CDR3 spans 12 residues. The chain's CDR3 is CASSYRPYEQFF. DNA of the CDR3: TGTGCCAGCAGTTATCGTCCCTACGAGCAGTTCTTC.

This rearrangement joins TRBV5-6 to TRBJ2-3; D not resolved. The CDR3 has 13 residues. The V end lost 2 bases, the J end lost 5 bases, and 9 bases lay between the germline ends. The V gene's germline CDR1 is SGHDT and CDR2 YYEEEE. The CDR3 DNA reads TGTGCCAGCAGCTTCCCCTCGGGAGATACGCAGTATTTT. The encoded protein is CASSFPSGDTQYF.

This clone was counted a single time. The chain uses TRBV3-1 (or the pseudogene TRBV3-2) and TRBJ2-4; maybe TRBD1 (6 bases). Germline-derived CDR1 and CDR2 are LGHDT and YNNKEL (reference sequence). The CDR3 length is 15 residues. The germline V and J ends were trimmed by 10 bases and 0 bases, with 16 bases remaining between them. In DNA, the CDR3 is TGTGCCAAGCTTCAACCGGACAGAGCCAAAAACATTCAGTACTTC. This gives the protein CAKLQPDRAKNIQYF.

The CDR3 region is CASSLETGDAAEQYF. In DNA, the CDR3 is TGTGCCAGCAGCTTGGAGACAGGGGACGCTGCCGAGCAGTACTTC. This rearrangement joins TRBV5-4 to TRBJ2-7; 8 positions agree with TRBD1. V dropped 0 bases and J dropped 6; count of bases not matched to a gene: 8. The CDR3 is made up of 15 amino acids. Per the germline V gene, CDR1 is SGHNT and CDR2 is YYREEE (reference sequence).

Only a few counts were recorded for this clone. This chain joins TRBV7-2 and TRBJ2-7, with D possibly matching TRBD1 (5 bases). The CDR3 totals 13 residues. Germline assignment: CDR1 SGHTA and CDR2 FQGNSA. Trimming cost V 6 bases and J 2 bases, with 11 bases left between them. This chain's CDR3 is CASSLTETYEQYF. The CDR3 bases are TGTGCCAGCAGTTTGACAGAGACCTACGAGCAGTACTTC.

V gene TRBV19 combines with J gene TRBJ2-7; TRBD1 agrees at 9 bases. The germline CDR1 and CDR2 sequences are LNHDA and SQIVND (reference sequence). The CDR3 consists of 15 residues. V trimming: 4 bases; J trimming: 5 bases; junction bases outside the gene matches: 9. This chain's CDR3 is CASSTLQGAIHEQYF. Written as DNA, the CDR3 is TGTGCCAGTAGTACCCTACAGGGGGCTATCCACGAGCAGTACTTC.

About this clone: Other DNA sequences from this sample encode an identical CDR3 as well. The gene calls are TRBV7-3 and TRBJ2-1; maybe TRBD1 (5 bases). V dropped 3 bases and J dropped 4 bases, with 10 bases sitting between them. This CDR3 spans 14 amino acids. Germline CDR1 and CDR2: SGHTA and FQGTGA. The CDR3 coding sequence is TGTGCCAGCAGCTTGGGCCAGGGTTACAATGAGCAGTTCTTC. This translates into CASSLGQGYNEQFF.

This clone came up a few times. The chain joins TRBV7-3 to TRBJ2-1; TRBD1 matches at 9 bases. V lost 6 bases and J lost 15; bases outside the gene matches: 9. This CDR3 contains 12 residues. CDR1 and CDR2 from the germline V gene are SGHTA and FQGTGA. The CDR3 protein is CASSRDRAILFF. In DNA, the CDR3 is TGTGCCAGCAGTAGGGACAGGGCAATTTTGTTCTTC.

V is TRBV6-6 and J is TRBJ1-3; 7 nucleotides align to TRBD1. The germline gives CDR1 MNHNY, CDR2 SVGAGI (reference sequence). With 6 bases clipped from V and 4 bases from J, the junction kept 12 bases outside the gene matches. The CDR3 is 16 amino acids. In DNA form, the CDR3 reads TGTGCCAGCAGCTCGACAGGGCCTGATGTAGGAAACACCATATATTTT. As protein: CASSSTGPDVGNTIYF.

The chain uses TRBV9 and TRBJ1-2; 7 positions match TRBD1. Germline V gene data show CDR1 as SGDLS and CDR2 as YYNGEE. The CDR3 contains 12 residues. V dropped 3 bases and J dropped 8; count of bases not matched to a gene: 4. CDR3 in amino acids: CASSATGKGYTF. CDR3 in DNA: TGTGCCAGCAGCGCGACAGGGAAAGGCTACACCTTC. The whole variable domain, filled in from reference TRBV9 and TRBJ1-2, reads DSGVTQTPKHLITATGQRVTLRCSPRSGDLSVYWYQQSLDQGLQFLIQYYNGEERAKGNILERFSAQQFPDLHSELNLSSLELGDSALYFCASSATGKGYTFGSGTRLTVV.

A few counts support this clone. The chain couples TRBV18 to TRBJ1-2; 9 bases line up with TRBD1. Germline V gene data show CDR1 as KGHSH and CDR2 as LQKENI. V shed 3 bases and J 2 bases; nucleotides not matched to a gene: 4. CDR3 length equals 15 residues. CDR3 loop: CASSPPDRGNYGYTF. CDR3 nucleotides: TGTGCCAGCTCACCTCCGGACAGGGGAAACTATGGCTACACCTTC.

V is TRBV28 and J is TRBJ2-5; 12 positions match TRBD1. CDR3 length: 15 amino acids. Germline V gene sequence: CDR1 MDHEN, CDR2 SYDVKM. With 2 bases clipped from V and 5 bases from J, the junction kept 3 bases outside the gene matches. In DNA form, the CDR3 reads TGTGCCAGCAGTTTAGGGGGACAGGGGGCTGAGACCCAGTACTTC. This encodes CASSLGGQGAETQYF.

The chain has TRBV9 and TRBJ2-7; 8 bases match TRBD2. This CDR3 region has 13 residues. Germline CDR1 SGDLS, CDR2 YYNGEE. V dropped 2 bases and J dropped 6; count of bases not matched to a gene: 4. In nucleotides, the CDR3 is TGTGCCAGCAGCGTCGGACTAGCTCCCGAGCAGTACTTC. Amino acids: CASSVGLAPEQYF. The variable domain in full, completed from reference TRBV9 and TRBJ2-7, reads DSGVTQTPKHLITATGQRVTLRCSPRSGDLSVYWYQQSLDQGLQFLIQYYNGEERAKGNILERFSAQQFPDLHSELNLSSLELGDSALYFCASSVGLAPEQYFGPGTRLTVT.

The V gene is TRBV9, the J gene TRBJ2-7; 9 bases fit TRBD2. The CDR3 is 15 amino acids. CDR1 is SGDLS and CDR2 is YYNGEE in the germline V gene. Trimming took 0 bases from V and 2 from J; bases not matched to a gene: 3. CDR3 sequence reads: CASSVETSGAYEQYF. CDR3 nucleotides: TGTGCCAGCAGCGTAGAGACTAGCGGAGCCTACGAGCAGTACTTC.

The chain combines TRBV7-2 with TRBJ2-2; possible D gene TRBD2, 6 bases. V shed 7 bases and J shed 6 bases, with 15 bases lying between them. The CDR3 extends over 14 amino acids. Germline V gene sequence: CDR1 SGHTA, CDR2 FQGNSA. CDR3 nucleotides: TGTGCCAGCACCCCCGTCTCGGGGGCCGGGGAGCTGTTTTTT. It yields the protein CASTPVSGAGELFF.